This T cell receptor (beta chain) was profiled in a study of vaccination and CD4 T cells after COVID-19. The germline CDR1 and CDR2 sequences are LGHNA and YSLEER. This CDR3 contains 15 residues. The V end lost 4 bases, the J end lost 2 bases, and 12 bases lay between the germline ends. Worth noting for this clonotype: Antigen unknown.

Scientists ran DNA taken from cultured CD4+ T cells through the Oncomine TCR Beta short-read assay for sequencing. Each CDR3 protein is one row after TCRdb ran MiXCR on the PCR reads. The sample includes over 6,500 distinct CDR3 sequences, 50% to 65% seen only once; the top ten take around 43%. As to treatment: approximately 9-day PBMC culture with coronavirus spike peptide pools or control peptides (ViraFEST assay). Prior to the COVID-19 pandemic (2011-2018), the unexposed donor's CD4+ T cells were collected. The V call is TRBV4-3, the J call TRBJ1-5; D is undetermined. The sample was CD4+ T cells from blood, cultured in vitro. This TCR was recovered from a human donor in good health. In DNA, the CDR3 is TGCGCCAGCAGCCCCCAGGTGGTGGGCAATCAGCCCCAGCATTTT. This gives the protein CASSPQVVGNQPQHF.